Here is one TCR beta chain with its context. What it recognizes is unknown. Each CDR3 protein is one row after TCRdb ran MiXCR on the reads. The sample has roughly 250,000 distinct CDR3 sequences, roughly an eighth seen once. The record originates from a study of T cell repertoires in cytomegalovirus infection. Study details: A matching HLA type, together with CMV infection, was signaled by public TCR beta signatures.

CDR3 length: 16 residues. Germline V gene sequence: CDR1 MDHEN, CDR2 SYDVKM. Trimming pared 1 base from V and 0 bases from J, leaving 9 bases between. The study's findings and limits: The ex vivo response was dominated by HLA-C-restricted CMV-specific TCR beta clonotypes.

This chain joins TRBV28 and TRBJ1-4, with D maybe TRBD1 (6 bases). The sequenced sample consisted of PBMCs. This clonotype was sampled from a human donor in good health (CMV status not recorded). Some clones in this sample may be carry-over from other donors' samples. The CDR3 DNA reads as TGTGCCAGCAGTTTATCAGGGGCGGCAACTAATGAAAAACTGTTTTTT. It codes for CASSLSGAATNEKLFF.